This TCR beta chain came from a study of T-cell reconstitution after alpha-beta-depleted transplantation in children. Unique molecular identifiers were built into the TCRbeta library. Using its own MiXCR run on the PCR reads, TCRdb lists one record per CDR3 protein. Of about 400,000 distinct CDR3 sequences in the sample, about a fifth were seen once. This clonotype was observed a few times. Germline V lookup: CDR1 MDHEN, CDR2 SYDVKM. V lost 7 bases and J 0 bases, leaving 16 bases between the germline ends. The CDR3 totals 15 residues. The chain combines TRBV28 with TRBJ2-7; D possibly uses TRBD1 or TRBD2 (5 bases each). The receptor's source is a human donor who donated a stem cell graft to a child with acute myeloid leukemia. Sample: PBMCs from the stem cell graft donor, taken from the stem cell graft. The CDR3 bases are TGTGCCAGCACCGGGACGGTATCGAGCTCCTACGAGCAGTACTTC. It specifies CASTGTVSSSYEQYF.